This T cell receptor (beta chain) was sequenced in a study of blood T cell repertoires in COVID-19. Study-level information: T cells, B-cell-depleted T cells, or PBMCs supplied cDNA or gDNA.

This CDR3 is 16 amino acids long. Germline loops: CDR1 SGHTA, CDR2 FQGTGA. Trimming took off 1 base at V and 7 bases at J, with 17 bases between the two ends. Original analysis: The assay estimated nucleated cells by amplifying reference gene primers. Libraries were prepared by immunoSEQ multiplex PCR; TCRdb keeps only in-frame clonotypes and omits some of them. The DNA was the basis for D and trimming; V, J and clone size are from that table. The table records roughly 250,000 clones, about 82% of them present only once. This clone was found once. The recovered donors of Cohort 3 showed two negative PCRs, clearance, or symptom resolution.

The specimen sequenced was PBMCs or T cells enriched from blood (not recorded which). The TCR was taken from a woman between 50 and 59 years old who had recovered from COVID-19. The chain recombines TRBV7-3 with TRBJ2-1; D gene unclear. Here the CDR3 reads CASSLISGSGLNEQFF. The CDR3 DNA follows: TGTGCCAGCAGCTTAATCTCCGGGTCCGGGTTGAATGAGCAGTTCTTC.